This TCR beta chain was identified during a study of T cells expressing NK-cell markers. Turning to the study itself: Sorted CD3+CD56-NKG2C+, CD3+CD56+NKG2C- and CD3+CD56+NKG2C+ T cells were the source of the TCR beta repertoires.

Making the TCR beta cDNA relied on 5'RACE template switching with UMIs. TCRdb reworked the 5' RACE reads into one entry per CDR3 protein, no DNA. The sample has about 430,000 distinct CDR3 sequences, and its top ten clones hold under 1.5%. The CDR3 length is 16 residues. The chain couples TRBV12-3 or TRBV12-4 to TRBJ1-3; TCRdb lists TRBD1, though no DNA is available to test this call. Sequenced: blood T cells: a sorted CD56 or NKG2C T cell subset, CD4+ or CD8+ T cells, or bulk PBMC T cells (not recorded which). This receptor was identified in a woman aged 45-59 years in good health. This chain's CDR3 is CASSLMGSHSGNTIYF.